This T cell receptor (beta chain) was found in a study of graft-versus-host responses after intestinal transplantation (dated by TCRdb to the early 2020s). For context, the study as a whole: Multivisceral, liver-intestinal, or isolated intestinal transplants were received by the recipients. A peak of at least 4% donor T cells among recipient peripheral blood mononuclear cells was the definition used for donor T cell macrochimerism. After intestinal transplantation, graft-versus-host and host-versus-graft alloreactive T cell clones were followed in the graft, circulation and bone marrow using bulk TCR-beta CDR3 sequencing. Rather than going through the commercial service, samples from three later patients were sequenced in-house on an Illumina MiSeq and processed with MiXCR. Of the 20 to 25 intestinal transplant recipients enrolled in the cohort, one of whom was a retransplant, a few patients without pretransplant specimens were excluded. Alloreactive clones were identified by sequencing pre-transplant mixed lymphocyte reaction products and comparing them with unstimulated pre-transplant donor and recipient T cells. Every recipient was given anti-thymocyte globulin induction, then maintenance tacrolimus and steroids for 3 to 4 years. Study-level results and caveats: GvH clones were found in recipient bone marrow, and some of the GvH clones appeared earlier in ileal mucosa or blood, which is consistent with an intestinal mucosal origin. Early after transplant, peak levels of circulating GvH clones were found to be associated with declines in HvG clones. The conclusions were limited by the relatively low number and heterogeneity of the intestinal transplant patients. In patients with donor T cell macrochimerism, the allografts had high GvH to HvG T cell clonal ratios.

The count of this clone is one. Its antigen has not been determined. Base qualities were left out, and no much larger clone turns up one base away. This specimen's time point label, per the study, means: cells obtained before transplantation from donor or recipient. CD3+CD4+ and CD3+CD8+ populations were FACS-sorted from unstimulated pre-transplant donor and recipient cells taken from spleen or lymph nodes. The library was produced with the immunoSEQ multiplex PCR assay. For most patients, genomic DNA was isolated using the Qiagen DNeasy Blood and Tissue Kit and was shipped frozen to Adaptive Biotechnologies for TCR sequencing. For most patients, genomic DNA was subjected to high-throughput TCR-beta CDR3 sequencing by Adaptive Biotechnologies. The original pipeline was this. TCR sequencing data were retrieved from Adaptive's ImmunoSEQ software for 15 to 20 patients, whereas a few other patients were processed with MiXCR and VDJtools. CD4 versus CD8 sorting errors were corrected by removing sequences found in both subsets at a frequency ratio below 5:1. CDR3 nucleotide sequences shared between donor and recipient were removed because their origin could not be assigned. Alloreactive clones required at least 2-fold expansion over unstimulated cells and minimum CFSE-low frequency of 0.002% (template counts) or 0.001% (read counts). Clones detected in sequenced pre-transplant spleen, lymph node, or MLR CFSE-low populations of the donor or recipient were defined as mappable. The cumulative frequency of alloreactive clones was calculated as a percentage of all sequences, weighted by copy number. The table comes from immuneACCESS by way of TCRdb, which keeps in-frame sequences with V and J called. Part of the clones is missing from these tables; in studies checked, under half for an unresolved V gene and the rest for unknown reasons. V and J calls plus clone size are reproduced from that table; the DNA served to infer D and trimming. The sample contains tens of thousands of clones, about 92% of them found a single time. The top ten constitute 2% of the sample.

This sequence originates from a human donor who received an intestinal transplant. The material sequenced was unstimulated CD8+ T cells sorted from spleen or lymph node cells, taken before intestinal transplant.

The nucleotide sequence reads as follows: TGTGCCAGCAGTGACCAGGGGCGGTGGTATGGCTACACCTTC. This sequence encodes CASSDQGRWYGYTF. The chain couples TRBV25-1 to TRBJ1-2; a tentative D call is TRBD1 (6 bases match). V drops 3 bases and J drops 5 bases, leaving 13 bases in between. From the cysteine up to the phenylalanine, the CDR3 has a length of 14 residues. Of the read, only the CDR3 DNA is kept; its 42 bases are in frame from base 1. Taken from the germline V gene, the CDR1 and CDR2 loops are MGHDK and SYGVNS.